This T cell receptor (beta chain) was profiled in a study of blood T cell repertoires in COVID-19. The wider study: Spain, Italy and the United States supplied samples that represented acute and convalescent COVID-19.

The study recruited people aged 18 to 89 years across more than 20 US areas. Participant-given clinical history determined each cohort assignment. TCRdb's copy holds only in-frame clones and misses some; the assay was immunoSEQ multiplex PCR. Among under 500,000 clones listed, 87% were seen once. Germline CDR1 reads LGHDT; CDR2 reads YNNKEL (reference sequence). The CDR3 runs 17 residues. V lost 1 base, J lost 0 bases, and 13 bases lay in between. This sequence originates from a woman aged 18-29 years with acute COVID-19. Sequencing used PBMCs or T cells enriched from blood (not recorded which). This chain connects TRBV3-1 (or the pseudogene TRBV3-2) to TRBJ1-5; unclear D gene. As DNA, the CDR3 is TGTGCCAGCAGCCAAGGAATGGCAGGTTATAGCAATCAGCCCCAGCATTTT. Protein: CASSQGMAGYSNQPQHF.